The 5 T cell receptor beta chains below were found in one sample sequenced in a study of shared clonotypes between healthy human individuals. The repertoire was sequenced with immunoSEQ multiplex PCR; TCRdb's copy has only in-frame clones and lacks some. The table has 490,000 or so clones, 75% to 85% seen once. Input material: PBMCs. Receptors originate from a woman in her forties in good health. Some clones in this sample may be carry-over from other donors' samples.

The CDR3 protein is CASSSKHLMNTEAFF. The CDR3, as DNA: TGTGCCAGCAGCTCAAAGCATCTCATGAACACTGAAGCTTTCTTT. J is TRBJ1-1 and V is TRBV7-8; unclear D gene. The germline gives CDR1 SGHVS, CDR2 FQNEAQ. V lost 4 bases and J 0 bases, leaving 12 bases between the germline ends. The CDR3 runs 15 residues.

The CDR3 reads CASSLSRLALGGEQFF. In DNA, the CDR3 is TGTGCCAGCAGTTTATCGAGACTAGCGTTGGGGGGTGAGCAGTTCTTC. The J gene is TRBJ2-1, the V gene TRBV27, with 8 bases that match TRBD2. This CDR3 has 16 amino acids. Germline V gene sequence: CDR1 MNHEY, CDR2 SMNVEV (reference sequence). Trimming removed 0 bases from V and 9 bases from J; junction bases left unmatched: 10.

CDR3 nucleotide sequence: TGTGCCAGCACCCCTGCAGGGTGGGGGGAGACCCAGTACTTC. This sequence encodes CASTPAGWGETQYF. The genes are TRBV28 and TRBJ2-5, with D possibly being TRBD1 or TRBD2 (5 bases each). Trimming cost V 7 bases and J 5 bases, with 17 bases left between them. CDR1 is MDHEN, CDR2 SYDVKM, per germline. The CDR3 extends over 14 amino acids.

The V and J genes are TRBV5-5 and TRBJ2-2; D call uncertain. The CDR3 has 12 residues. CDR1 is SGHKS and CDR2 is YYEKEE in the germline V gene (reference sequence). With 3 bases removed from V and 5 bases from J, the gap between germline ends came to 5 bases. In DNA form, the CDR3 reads TGTGCCAGCAGCTCCAGAACCGGGGAGCTGTTTTTT. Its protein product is CASSSRTGELFF. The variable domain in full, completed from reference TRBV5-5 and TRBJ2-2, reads DAGVTQSPTHLIKTRGQQVTLRCSPISGHKSVSWYQQVLGQGPQFIFQYYEKEERGRGNFPDRFSARQFPNYSSELNVNALLLGDSALYLCASSSRTGELFFGEGSRLTVL.

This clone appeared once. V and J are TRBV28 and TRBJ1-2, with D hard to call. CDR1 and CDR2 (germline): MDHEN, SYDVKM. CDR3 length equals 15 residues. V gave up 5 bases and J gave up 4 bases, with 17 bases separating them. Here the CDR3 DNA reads TGTGCCAGCAGTACAATAGACCGCGACCTCTATGGCTACACCTTC. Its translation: CASSTIDRDLYGYTF.